Listed here are 28 T cell receptor beta chains from one sample, sequenced in a study of blood T cells in healthy people across ages. The authors ran a second PCR of roughly 6 to 12 cycles using a sample-barcoded 5' primer and a J-beta primer mix. TCRdb called the 5' RACE reads again in MiXCR, with one record for every CDR3 protein. The sample yields roughly 1,800,000 distinct CDR3 sequences, around half seen once. The sequencing sample was made of blood. The receptors shown here come from a woman aged 40 to 50 in good health.

The V gene is TRBV5-6, the J gene TRBJ2-1; 7 bases are shared with TRBD2. J was trimmed by 2 bases and V by 4 bases; bases with no gene match: 6. This CDR3 has 15 residues. Germline CDR1 reads SGHDT; CDR2 reads YYEEEE. This CDR3 reads CASSILAAAYNEQFF. The CDR3 DNA sequence: TGTGCCAGCAGCATTCTAGCGGCCGCCTACAATGAGCAGTTCTTC.

V usage is TRBV20-1 and J usage is TRBJ2-7; possible D gene TRBD2, 7 bases. CDR1 and CDR2 (germline): DFQATT, SNEGSKA (reference sequence). This CDR3 is built from 14 residues. Between the trimmed V and J ends, which lost 3 bases and 4 bases, there was a span of 16 bases. The CDR3 region is CSARRGGASYEQYF. DNA of the CDR3: TGCAGTGCTAGGAGAGGGGGGGCCTCTTACGAGCAGTACTTC.

V and J are TRBV21-1 and TRBJ2-7; the DNA was not compared with TRBD1, the D call given in the table. TRBV21-1 is classified as a pseudogene. CDR3 length: 17 amino acids. CDR3 nucleotide sequence: TGTGCCAGCAGCAAAGCGTCGGCAGGGGGCCGTGGGTACGAGCAGTACTTC. This sequence encodes CASSKASAGGRGYEQYF.

This clonotype was found a few times. DNA for the CDR3: TGCGCCAGCAGCCAAGAGGACAGGGGGCGCGGGACCGGCTACACCTTC. Translating gives CASSQEDRGRGTGYTF. The chain is built from TRBV4-1 and TRBJ1-2, with 11 positions matching TRBD1. This CDR3 comprises 16 residues. Looked up from germline, CDR1 is MGHRA and CDR2 is YSYEKL. V lost 0 bases to trimming and J lost 8 bases; unmatched junction nucleotides: 8.

V is TRBV28 and J is TRBJ2-4; 7 bases are a match to TRBD2. Germline assignment: CDR1 MDHEN and CDR2 SYDVKM. The CDR3 covers 15 residues. After removal of 3 bases from V and 6 bases from J, the junction contained 8 bases not matched to a gene. CDR3 nucleotides: TGTGCCAGCAGTTTGGAAGCGGGGTTGCTAAACATTCAGTACTTC. Translated, it gives CASSLEAGLLNIQYF.

This clonotype occurred a few times. The chain recombines TRBV6-5 with TRBJ2-5; D is tentatively TRBD1 or TRBD2 (5 bases each). The CDR3 has 14 amino acids. CDR1 is MNHEY and CDR2 is SVGAGI in the germline V gene. Trimming cost V 5 bases and J 4 bases, with 14 bases left between them. Here the CDR3 DNA reads TGTGCCAGCAGTAAATCGGGACGTAGAGAGACCCAGTACTTC. This sequence encodes CASSKSGRRETQYF.

The chain uses TRBV20-1 and TRBJ1-6, with 7 bases aligning to TRBD1. This CDR3 is built from 14 residues. Germline trimming cut 6 bases from V and 7 bases from J; bases unmatched to any gene: 9. From germline, CDR1 is DFQATT and CDR2 SNEGSKA (reference sequence). CDR3 in amino acids: CSALDRARNSPLHF. CDR3 bases: TGCAGTGCCCTCGACAGGGCCCGGAATTCACCCCTCCACTTT.

The chain joins TRBV9 to TRBJ2-5; 8 bases are a match to TRBD1. Trimming took 3 bases from V and 9 from J; bases not matched to a gene: 13. This CDR3 region has 15 residues. Germline loops: CDR1 SGDLS, CDR2 YYNGEE. DNA of the CDR3: TGTGCCAGCAGCGCCCGGGACAGGCCCTCGGGAGCCCAGTACTTC. Translating it yields CASSARDRPSGAQYF.

This sequence joins TRBV24-1 and TRBJ2-1; D is perhaps TRBD1 or TRBD2 (5 bases each). Trimming stripped 11 bases from V and 5 bases from J, with 18 bases between. The CDR3 sequence is 14 residues long. The germline CDR1 and CDR2 sequences are KGHDR and SFDVKD. CDR3 loop: CASNSQEGNNEQFF. The CDR3 nucleotides are TGTGCCAGCAACAGTCAAGAGGGGAACAATGAGCAGTTCTTC.

This chain connects TRBV28 to TRBJ1-5; D unclear. V was pared by 5 bases and J by 4 bases, with 18 bases between. The CDR3 loop spans 16 amino acids. Looked up from germline, CDR1 is MDHEN and CDR2 is SYDVKM. CDR3 sequence: CASSGEVVRINQPQHF. As DNA, the CDR3 is TGTGCCAGCAGTGGAGAGGTCGTGAGGATTAATCAGCCCCAGCATTTT.

The V gene is TRBV11-2, the J gene TRBJ2-4; maybe TRBD1 (5 bases). V was trimmed by 0 bases and J by 13 bases, leaving 13 bases between them. This CDR3 comprises 13 residues. Germline V CDR1 and CDR2: SGHAT, FQNNGV. Here the CDR3 DNA reads TGTGCCAGCAGCTTAGATAGGGGCAGGTCGCAGTACTTC. Encoded protein: CASSLDRGRSQYF.

This rearrangement joins TRBV4-3 to TRBJ1-2, with 9 bases aligning to TRBD1. The V and J ends lost 4 bases and 2 bases, in that order; junction bases with no gene match: 8. This CDR3 is 16 amino acids long. Per the germline V gene, CDR1 is LGHNA and CDR2 is YSLEER. CDR3 protein: CASSRTPGQGNYGYTF. The CDR3 region has the DNA TGCGCCAGCAGCCGAACCCCGGGACAGGGCAACTATGGCTACACCTTC.

This clonotype was observed once. V usage is TRBV9 and J usage is TRBJ2-3, with D possibly being TRBD1 (5 bases). V gave up 3 bases and J gave up 1 base, with 12 bases separating them. Looked up from germline, CDR1 is SGDLS and CDR2 is YYNGEE. CDR3 size: 15 residues. Here the CDR3 reads CASSALSRGTDTQYF. DNA for the CDR3: TGTGCCAGCAGCGCCCTTAGCAGGGGCACAGATACGCAGTATTTT.

The chain joins TRBV7-9 to TRBJ2-5; 8 bases fit TRBD1. This CDR3 spans 14 amino acids. Germline V gives CDR1 SEHNR, CDR2 FQNEAQ (reference sequence). The V segment lost 6 bases and the J segment 12 bases; nucleotides outside the gene matches: 15. This CDR3 reads CASSFTTRGQGKYF. CDR3 DNA sequence: TGTGCCAGCAGTTTCACAACGCGCGGACAGGGAAAGTACTTC. Combining the CDR3 with reference TRBV7-9 and TRBJ2-5 gives the whole variable domain DTGVSQNPRHKITKRGQNVTFRCDPISEHNRLYWYRQTLGQGPEFLTYFQNEAQLEKSRLLSDRFSAERPKGSFSTLEIQRTEQGDSAMYLCASSFTTRGQGKYFGPGTRLLVL.

CDR3 sequence (DNA): TGCAGTGCTCATGGACTAGCGGCTTTAGCTACCTACAATGAGCAGTTCTTC. It codes for CSAHGLAALATYNEQFF. The genes are TRBV20-1 and TRBJ2-1, with 10 bases lining up with TRBD2. Germline V CDR1 and CDR2: DFQATT, SNEGSKA (reference sequence). The CDR3 totals 17 residues. The ends lost 5 bases at V and 2 bases at J; junction bases unmatched: 12.

The sample holds one count of this clonotype. V gene TRBV7-6 combines with J gene TRBJ2-3; D perhaps matches TRBD2 (5 bases). The CDR3 consists of 16 residues. Trimming took 1 base from V and 2 from J, leaving 13 bases between them. The germline CDR1 and CDR2 sequences are SGHVS and FNYEAQ. The CDR3 DNA is TGTGCCAGCAGCTTAGGATCGGCGGGCCCCACAGATACGCAGTATTTT. Translating it yields CASSLGSAGPTDTQYF.

V usage is TRBV6-2 or TRBV6-3 and J usage is TRBJ2-3, with D maybe TRBD2 (5 bases). Germline CDR1 is MNHEY and CDR2 is SVGEGT. This CDR3 spans 17 amino acids. Trimming cost V 1 base and J 3 bases, with 17 bases left between them. As DNA, the CDR3 is TGTGCCAGCAGTTACTTGGTCGAGGGAACCGTGACAGATACGCAGTATTTT. It specifies CASSYLVEGTVTDTQYF.

This clonotype appeared a few times. The chain recombines TRBV7-6 with TRBJ2-4, with D unresolved. This CDR3 is built from 14 residues. V was shortened by 7 bases and J by 1 base, with 11 bases between the two germline ends. CDR1 and CDR2 from the germline V gene are SGHVS and FNYEAQ. The DNA of the CDR3 is TGTGCCAGCACCCCCTATGAGGCCAAAAACATTCAGTACTTC. Protein: CASTPYEAKNIQYF.

The J gene is TRBJ1-5, the V gene TRBV4-1; 8 bases fit TRBD1. The V gene end was trimmed by 3 bases and the J gene end by 3 bases; junction bases not matched to a gene: 4. The CDR3 consists of 15 residues. CDR1 is MGHRA, CDR2 YSYEKL, per germline. CDR3: CASSQETGVNQPQHF. CDR3 nucleotide sequence: TGCGCCAGCAGCCAGGAGACAGGGGTCAATCAGCCCCAGCATTTT.

This chain uses TRBV24-1 with TRBJ2-5; perhaps TRBD2 as D (7 bases). The germline V and J ends were trimmed by 12 bases and 2 bases, with 18 bases remaining between them. The CDR3 spans 14 residues. Germline V CDR1 and CDR2: KGHDR, SFDVKD. In DNA form, the CDR3 reads TGTGCCGTTCAAAAAAGGGGGGGACAAGAGACCCAGTACTTC. It encodes CAVQKRGGQETQYF.

The rearrangement uses TRBV4-1 and TRBJ2-3; no firm D call. The germline gives CDR1 MGHRA, CDR2 YSYEKL. The CDR3 has 15 residues. V was cut by 4 bases and J by 2 bases, with 13 bases left in between. The chain's CDR3 is CASSRASDFTDTQYF. The CDR3 DNA reads as TGCGCCAGCAGCCGTGCCTCGGATTTCACAGATACGCAGTATTTT.

The chain carries TRBV11-2 and TRBJ2-1; tentatively, D is TRBD1 (6 bases). This CDR3 has 15 residues. Germline loops: CDR1 SGHAT, CDR2 FQNNGV. The V and J ends lost 5 bases and 5 bases respectively, with 16 bases between them. The CDR3 nucleotides are TGTGCCAGCAGCCACGGGACACAACGCCACAATGAGCAGTTCTTC. Amino acids: CASSHGTQRHNEQFF.

The gene calls are TRBV20-1 and TRBJ1-5, with 7 nucleotides matching TRBD1. The V gene's germline CDR1 is DFQATT and CDR2 SNEGSKA (reference sequence). With V trimmed by 0 bases and J by 3 bases, 2 bases remained unmatched. The CDR3 contains 14 residues. This chain's CDR3 is CSARDGTVNQPQHF. The CDR3 DNA is TGCAGTGCTAGAGACGGGACAGTCAATCAGCCCCAGCATTTT.

At least ten counts were recorded for this clonotype. The chain has TRBV20-1 and TRBJ2-1; TRBD1 aligns across 10 bases. CDR3 length: 13 amino acids. The V gene's germline CDR1 is DFQATT and CDR2 SNEGSKA (reference sequence). The CDR3 protein is CSAPGQGYNEQFF. In nucleotides, the CDR3 is TGCAGCGCCCCGGGACAGGGGTACAATGAGCAGTTCTTC.

The CDR3 protein is CSARVGATGANEQFF. CDR3 DNA: TGCAGTGCTAGGGTGGGGGCCACCGGGGCTAATGAGCAGTTCTTC. The chain links TRBV20-1 to TRBJ2-1, with D perhaps TRBD1 (6 bases). V dropped 3 bases and J dropped 7 bases, with 19 bases sitting between them. CDR1 DFQATT and CDR2 SNEGSKA come from the germline V gene (reference sequence). The CDR3 sequence is 15 residues long.

The J gene is TRBJ2-7, the V gene TRBV7-2, with D unresolved. The CDR3 loop spans 14 amino acids. Germline-derived CDR1 and CDR2 are SGHTA and FQGNSA. Trimming removed 1 base at V and 1 base at J, with 8 bases between. The CDR3 here is CASSLGVQSYEQYF. For the CDR3, the DNA is TGTGCCAGCAGCTTAGGGGTCCAATCCTACGAGCAGTACTTC.

The chain uses TRBV28 and TRBJ2-5; D might be TRBD2 (6 bases). The J call is doubtful: the DNA matches TRBJ2-7 better. The germline gives CDR1 MDHEN, CDR2 SYDVKM. The CDR3 consists of 15 residues. The CDR3 DNA sequence: TGTGCCAGCAGAGCCGGGACTCTCTCTCCCTACGAGCAGTACTTC. It translates to CASRAGTLSPYEQYF.

The sample holds one count of this clonotype. The chain links TRBV3-1 to TRBJ1-6; TRBD1 matches at 7 bases. Germline loops: CDR1 LGHDT, CDR2 YNNKEL (reference sequence). V shed 4 bases, J shed 9 bases, and the junction held 9 bases outside the gene matches. The CDR3 covers 15 residues. The CDR3 DNA reads TGTGCCAGCAGCCGCCAGACAGGGCCCAGTTCACCCCTCCACTTT. Translated, it gives CASSRQTGPSSPLHF.